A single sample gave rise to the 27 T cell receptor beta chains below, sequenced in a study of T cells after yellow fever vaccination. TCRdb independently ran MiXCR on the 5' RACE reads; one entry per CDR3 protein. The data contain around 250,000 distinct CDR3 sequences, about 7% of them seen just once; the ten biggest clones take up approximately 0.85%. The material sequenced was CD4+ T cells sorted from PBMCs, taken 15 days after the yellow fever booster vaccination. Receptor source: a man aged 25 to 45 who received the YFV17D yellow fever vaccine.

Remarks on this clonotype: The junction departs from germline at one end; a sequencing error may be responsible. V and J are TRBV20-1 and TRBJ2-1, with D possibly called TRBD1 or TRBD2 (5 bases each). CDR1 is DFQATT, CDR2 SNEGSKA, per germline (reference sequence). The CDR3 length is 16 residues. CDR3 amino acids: CCASLRQPGSYNEQFF. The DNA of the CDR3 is TGCTGTGCTAGCCTGAGACAGCCGGGGTCCTACAATGAGCAGTTCTTC.

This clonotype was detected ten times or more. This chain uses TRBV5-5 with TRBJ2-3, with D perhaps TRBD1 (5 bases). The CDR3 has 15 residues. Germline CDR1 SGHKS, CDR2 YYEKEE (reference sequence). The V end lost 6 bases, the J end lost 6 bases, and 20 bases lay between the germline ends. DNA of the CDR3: TGTGCCAGCACCGCTTGGGGCAGGGCGCAGGATACGCAGTATTTT. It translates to CASTAWGRAQDTQYF.

The CDR3, as DNA: TGCGCCAGCAGGCTGGTCTGGAACACTGAAGCTTTCTTT. Protein: CASRLVWNTEAFF. The chain has TRBV5-1 and TRBJ1-1; no reliable D call. Germline V gene data show CDR1 as SGHRS and CDR2 as YFSETQ. The CDR3 is made up of 13 amino acids. V was cut by 5 bases and J by 1 base, with 9 bases left in between.

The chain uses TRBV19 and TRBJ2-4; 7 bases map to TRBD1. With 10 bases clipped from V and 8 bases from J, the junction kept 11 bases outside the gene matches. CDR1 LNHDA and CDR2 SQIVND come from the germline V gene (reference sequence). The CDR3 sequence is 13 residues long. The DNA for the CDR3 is TGTGCCACCACTAAGACAGGGTCGGACATTCAGTACTTC. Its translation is CATTKTGSDIQYF.

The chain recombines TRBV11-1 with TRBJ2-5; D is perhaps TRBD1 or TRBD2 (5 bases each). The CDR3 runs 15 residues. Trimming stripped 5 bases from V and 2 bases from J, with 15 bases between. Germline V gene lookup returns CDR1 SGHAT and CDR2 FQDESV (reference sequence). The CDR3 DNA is TGTGCCAGCAGCCCCACCTTGTGGGGGCAAGAGACCCAGTACTTC. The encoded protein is CASSPTLWGQETQYF.

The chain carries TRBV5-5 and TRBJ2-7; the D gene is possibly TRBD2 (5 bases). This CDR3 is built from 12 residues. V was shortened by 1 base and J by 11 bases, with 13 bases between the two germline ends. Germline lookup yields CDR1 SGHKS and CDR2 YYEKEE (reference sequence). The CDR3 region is CASSLRASGKYF. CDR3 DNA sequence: TGTGCCAGCAGCTTGAGAGCGTCGGGAAAGTACTTC.

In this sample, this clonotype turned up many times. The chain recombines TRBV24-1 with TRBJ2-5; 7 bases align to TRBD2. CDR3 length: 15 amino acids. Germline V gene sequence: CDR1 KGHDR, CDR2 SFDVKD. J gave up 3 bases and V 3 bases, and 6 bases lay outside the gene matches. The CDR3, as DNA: TGTGCCACCAGTGATCCGGGGGGAGGAAAAGAGACCCAGTACTTC. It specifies CATSDPGGGKETQYF.

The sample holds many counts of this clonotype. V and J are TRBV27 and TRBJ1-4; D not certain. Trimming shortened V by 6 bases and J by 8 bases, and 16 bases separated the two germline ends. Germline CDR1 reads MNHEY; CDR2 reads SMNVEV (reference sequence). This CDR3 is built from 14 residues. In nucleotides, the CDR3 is TGTGCCAGCAGCTGGGCCGGGGTACGAGAAAAACTGTTTTTT. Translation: CASSWAGVREKLFF.

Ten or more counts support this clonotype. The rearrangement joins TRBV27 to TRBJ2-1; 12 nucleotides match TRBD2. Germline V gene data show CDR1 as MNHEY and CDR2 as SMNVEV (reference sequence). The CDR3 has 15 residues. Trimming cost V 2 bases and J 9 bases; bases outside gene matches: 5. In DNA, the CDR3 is TGTGCCAGCAGTTTAAACCGACTAGCGGGAGTTGAGCAGTTCTTC. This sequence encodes CASSLNRLAGVEQFF.

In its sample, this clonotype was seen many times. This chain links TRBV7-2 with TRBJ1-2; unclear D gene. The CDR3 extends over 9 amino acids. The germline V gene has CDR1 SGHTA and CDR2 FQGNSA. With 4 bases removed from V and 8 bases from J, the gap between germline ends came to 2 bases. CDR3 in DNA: TGTGCCAGCAGCTACGGCTACACCTTC. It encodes CASSYGYTF.

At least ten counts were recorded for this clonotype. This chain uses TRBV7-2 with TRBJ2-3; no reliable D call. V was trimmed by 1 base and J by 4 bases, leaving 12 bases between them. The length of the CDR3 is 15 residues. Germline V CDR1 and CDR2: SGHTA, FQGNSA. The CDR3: CASSLVPRSADTQYF. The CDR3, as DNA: TGTGCCAGCAGCTTAGTACCCCGTTCGGCAGATACGCAGTATTTT.

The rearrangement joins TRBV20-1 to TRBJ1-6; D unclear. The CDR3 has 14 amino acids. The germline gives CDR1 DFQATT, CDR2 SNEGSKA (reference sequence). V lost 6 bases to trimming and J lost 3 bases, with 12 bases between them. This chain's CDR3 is CSARGRSYNSPLHF. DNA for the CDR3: TGCAGTGCCCGAGGGCGTAGCTATAATTCACCCCTCCACTTT.

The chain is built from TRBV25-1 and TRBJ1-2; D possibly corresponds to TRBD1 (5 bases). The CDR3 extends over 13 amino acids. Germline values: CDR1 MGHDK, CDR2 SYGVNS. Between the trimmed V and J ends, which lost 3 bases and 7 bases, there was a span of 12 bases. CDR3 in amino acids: CASSDMGGGGYTF. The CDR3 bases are TGTGCCAGCAGTGACATGGGGGGGGGTGGCTACACCTTC.

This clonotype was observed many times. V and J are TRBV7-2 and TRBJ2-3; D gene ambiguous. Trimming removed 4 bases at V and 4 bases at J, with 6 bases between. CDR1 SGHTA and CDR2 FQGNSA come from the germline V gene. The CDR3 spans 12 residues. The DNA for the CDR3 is TGTGCCAGCAGCTGGGCCGCAGATACGCAGTATTTT. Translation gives CASSWAADTQYF.

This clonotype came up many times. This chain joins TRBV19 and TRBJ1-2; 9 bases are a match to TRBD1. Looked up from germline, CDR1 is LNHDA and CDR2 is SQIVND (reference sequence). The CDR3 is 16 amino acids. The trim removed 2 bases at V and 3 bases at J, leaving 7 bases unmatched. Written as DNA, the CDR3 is TGTGCCAGTAGTATACCGGGACAGGGAAACTACTATGGCTACACCTTC. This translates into CASSIPGQGNYYGYTF.

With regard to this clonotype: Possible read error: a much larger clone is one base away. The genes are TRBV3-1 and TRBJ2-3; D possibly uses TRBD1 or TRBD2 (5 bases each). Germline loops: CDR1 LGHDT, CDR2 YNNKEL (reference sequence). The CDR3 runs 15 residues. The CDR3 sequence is CPSSYRGLSTDTQYF. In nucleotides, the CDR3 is TGTCCCAGCAGCTACCGGGGCCTTTCCACAGATACGCAGTATTTT.

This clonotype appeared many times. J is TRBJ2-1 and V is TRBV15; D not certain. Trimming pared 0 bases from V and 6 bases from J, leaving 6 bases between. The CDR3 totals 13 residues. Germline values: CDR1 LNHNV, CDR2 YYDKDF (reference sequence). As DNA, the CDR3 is TGTGCCACCAGCAGAGAGGGCCTCAATGAGCAGTTCTTC. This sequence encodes CATSREGLNEQFF.

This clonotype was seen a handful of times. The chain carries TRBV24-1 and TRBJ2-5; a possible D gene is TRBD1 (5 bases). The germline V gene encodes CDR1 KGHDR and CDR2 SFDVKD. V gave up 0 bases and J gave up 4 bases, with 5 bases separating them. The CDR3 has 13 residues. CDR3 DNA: TGTGCCACCAGTGATTTGAGGGGAGAGACCCAGTACTTC. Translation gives CATSDLRGETQYF.

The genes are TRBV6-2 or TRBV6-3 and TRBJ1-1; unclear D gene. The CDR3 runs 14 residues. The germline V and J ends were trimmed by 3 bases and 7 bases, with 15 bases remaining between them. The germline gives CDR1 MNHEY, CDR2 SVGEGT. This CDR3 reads CASSYILNVGEAFF. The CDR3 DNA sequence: TGTGCCAGCAGTTATATCTTAAACGTAGGTGAAGCTTTCTTT.

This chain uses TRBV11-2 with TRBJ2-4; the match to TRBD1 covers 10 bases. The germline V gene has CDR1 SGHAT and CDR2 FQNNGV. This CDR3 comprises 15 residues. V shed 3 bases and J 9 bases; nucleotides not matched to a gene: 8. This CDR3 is CASSFLFGTGAIQYF. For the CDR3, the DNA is TGTGCCAGCAGCTTTCTTTTCGGGACAGGGGCCATTCAGTACTTC.

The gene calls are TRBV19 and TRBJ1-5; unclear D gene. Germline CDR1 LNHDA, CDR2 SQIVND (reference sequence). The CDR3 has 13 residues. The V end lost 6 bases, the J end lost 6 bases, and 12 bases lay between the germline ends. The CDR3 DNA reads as TGTGCCAGTAGCTCGGCAGCTCCTCAGCCCCAGCATTTT. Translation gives CASSSAAPQPQHF.

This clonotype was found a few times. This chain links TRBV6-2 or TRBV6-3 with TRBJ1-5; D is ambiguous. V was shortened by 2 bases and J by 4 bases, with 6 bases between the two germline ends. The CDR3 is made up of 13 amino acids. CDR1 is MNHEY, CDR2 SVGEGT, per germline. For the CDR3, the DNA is TGTGCCAGCAGTTACATCCCAAATCAGCCCCAGCATTTT. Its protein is CASSYIPNQPQHF.

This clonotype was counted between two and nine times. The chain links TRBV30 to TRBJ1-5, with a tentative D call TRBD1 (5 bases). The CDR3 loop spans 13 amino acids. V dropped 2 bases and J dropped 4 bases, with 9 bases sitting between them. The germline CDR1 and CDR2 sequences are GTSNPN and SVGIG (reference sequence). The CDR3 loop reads CAWSLTANQPQHF. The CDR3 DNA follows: TGTGCCTGGAGTCTGACAGCTAATCAGCCCCAGCATTTT.

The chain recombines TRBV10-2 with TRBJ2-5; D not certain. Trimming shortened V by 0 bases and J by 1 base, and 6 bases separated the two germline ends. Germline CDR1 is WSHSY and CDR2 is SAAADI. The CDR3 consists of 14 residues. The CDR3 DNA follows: TGCGCCAGCAGTGAGTCGGCTAGCCAAGAGACCCAGTACTTC. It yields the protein CASSESASQETQYF.

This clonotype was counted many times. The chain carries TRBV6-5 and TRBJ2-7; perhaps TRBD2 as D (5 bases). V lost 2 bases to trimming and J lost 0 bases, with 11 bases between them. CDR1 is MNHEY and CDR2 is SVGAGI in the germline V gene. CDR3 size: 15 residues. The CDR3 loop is CASSYLPGSSYEQYF. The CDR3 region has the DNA TGTGCCAGCAGTTACCTCCCGGGAAGCTCCTACGAGCAGTACTTC.

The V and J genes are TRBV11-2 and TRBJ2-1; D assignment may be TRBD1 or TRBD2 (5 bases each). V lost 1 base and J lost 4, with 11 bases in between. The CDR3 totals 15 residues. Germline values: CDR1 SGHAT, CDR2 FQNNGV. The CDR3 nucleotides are TGTGCCAGCAGCTTAGGTTGGGACGGATACAATGAGCAGTTCTTC. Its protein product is CASSLGWDGYNEQFF.

CDR3 bases: TGTGCCAGCCGGAAGACGGGACTCGCCAAAGAGACCCAGTACTTC. It specifies CASRKTGLAKETQYF. The J gene is TRBJ2-5, the V gene TRBV19, with D perhaps matching TRBD2 (6 bases). V lost 9 bases and J 3 bases, leaving 20 bases between the germline ends. Germline-derived CDR1 and CDR2 are LNHDA and SQIVND (reference sequence). The CDR3 is 15 residues long.